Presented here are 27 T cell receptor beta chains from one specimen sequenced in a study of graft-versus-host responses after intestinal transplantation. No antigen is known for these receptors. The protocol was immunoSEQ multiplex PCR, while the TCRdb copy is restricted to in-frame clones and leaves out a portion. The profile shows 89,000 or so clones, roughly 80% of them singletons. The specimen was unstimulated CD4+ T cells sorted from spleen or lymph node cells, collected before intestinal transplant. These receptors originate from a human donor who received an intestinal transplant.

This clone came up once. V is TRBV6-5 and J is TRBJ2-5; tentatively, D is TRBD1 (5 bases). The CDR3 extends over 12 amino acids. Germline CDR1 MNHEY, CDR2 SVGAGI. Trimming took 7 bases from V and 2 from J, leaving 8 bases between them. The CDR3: CASNRQQETQYF. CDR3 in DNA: TGTGCCAGCAACAGGCAGCAAGAGACCCAGTACTTC.

CDR3 in DNA: TGTGCCAGCTCACCACGGGCAGGGGGAAGGAACACTGAAGCTTTCTTT. It codes for CASSPRAGGRNTEAFF. V is TRBV18 and J is TRBJ1-1, with TRBD1 identical over 7 bases. CDR1 is KGHSH and CDR2 is LQKENI in the germline V gene. There are 16 residues in the CDR3. The V gene end was trimmed by 1 base and the J gene end by 1 base; junction bases not matched to a gene: 6.

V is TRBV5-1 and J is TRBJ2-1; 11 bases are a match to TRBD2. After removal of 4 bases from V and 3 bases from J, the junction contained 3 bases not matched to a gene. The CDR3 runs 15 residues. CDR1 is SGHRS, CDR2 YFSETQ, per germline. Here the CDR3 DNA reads TGCGCCAGCAGCCCGACTAGCGGGATCTACAATGAGCAGTTCTTC. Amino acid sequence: CASSPTSGIYNEQFF.

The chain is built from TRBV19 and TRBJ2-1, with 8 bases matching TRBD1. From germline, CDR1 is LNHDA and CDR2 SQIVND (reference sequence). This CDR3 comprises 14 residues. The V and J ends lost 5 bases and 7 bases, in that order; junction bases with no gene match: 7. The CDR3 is CASSPQGAKNEQFF. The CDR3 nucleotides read TGTGCCAGTAGTCCCCAGGGGGCGAAAAATGAGCAGTTCTTC.

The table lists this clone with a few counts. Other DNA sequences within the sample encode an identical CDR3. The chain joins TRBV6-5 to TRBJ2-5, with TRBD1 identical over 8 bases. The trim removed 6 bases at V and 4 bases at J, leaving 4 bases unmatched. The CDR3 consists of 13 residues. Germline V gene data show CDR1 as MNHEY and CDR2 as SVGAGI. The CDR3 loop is CASSAGGRETQYF. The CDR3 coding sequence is TGTGCCAGCAGCGCAGGGGGCAGAGAGACCCAGTACTTC.

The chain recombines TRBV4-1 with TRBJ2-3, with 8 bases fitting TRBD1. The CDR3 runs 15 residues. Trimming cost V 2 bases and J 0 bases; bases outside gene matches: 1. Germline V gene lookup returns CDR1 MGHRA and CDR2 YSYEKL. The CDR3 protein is CASSQQGASTDTQYF. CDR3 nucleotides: TGCGCCAGCAGCCAACAGGGGGCGAGCACAGATACGCAGTATTTT.

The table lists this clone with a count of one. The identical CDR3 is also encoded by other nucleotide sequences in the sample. The DNA for the CDR3 is TGTGCCAGCAGTCCGACAGGGGACTATGGCTACACCTTC. It is translated as CASSPTGDYGYTF. The chain recombines TRBV28 with TRBJ1-2, with TRBD1 matching 8 bases. The CDR3 runs to 13 residues. The germline gives CDR1 MDHEN, CDR2 SYDVKM. V gave up 5 bases and J gave up 3 bases; unmatched junction bases: 2.

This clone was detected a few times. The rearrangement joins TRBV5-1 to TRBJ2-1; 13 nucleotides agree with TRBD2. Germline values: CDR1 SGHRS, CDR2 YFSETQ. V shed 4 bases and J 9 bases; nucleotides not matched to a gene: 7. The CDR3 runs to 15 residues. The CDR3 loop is CASSPGTSGIGEQFF. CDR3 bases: TGCGCCAGCAGCCCAGGGACTAGCGGGATCGGTGAGCAGTTCTTC.

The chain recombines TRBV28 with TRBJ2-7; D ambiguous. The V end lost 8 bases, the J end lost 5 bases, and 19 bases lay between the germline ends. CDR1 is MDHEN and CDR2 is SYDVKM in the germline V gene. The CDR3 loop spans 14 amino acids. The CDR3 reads CASRPLGTRNEQYF. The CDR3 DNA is TGTGCCAGCCGACCGTTGGGTACGCGGAACGAGCAGTACTTC. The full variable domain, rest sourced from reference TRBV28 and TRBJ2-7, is DVKVTQSSRYLVKRTGEKVFLECVQDMDHENMFWYRQDPGLGLRLIYFSYDVKMKEKGDIPEGYSVSREKKERFSLILESASTNQTSMYLCASRPLGTRNEQYFGPGTRLTVT.

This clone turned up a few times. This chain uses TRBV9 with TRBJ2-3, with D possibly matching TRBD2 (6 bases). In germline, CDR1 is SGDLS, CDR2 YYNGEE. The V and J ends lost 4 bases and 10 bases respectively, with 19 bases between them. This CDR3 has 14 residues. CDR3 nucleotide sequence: TGTGCCAGCAGCCCGAAAGTGGCGGGATTGGCGCAGTATTTT. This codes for CASSPKVAGLAQYF.

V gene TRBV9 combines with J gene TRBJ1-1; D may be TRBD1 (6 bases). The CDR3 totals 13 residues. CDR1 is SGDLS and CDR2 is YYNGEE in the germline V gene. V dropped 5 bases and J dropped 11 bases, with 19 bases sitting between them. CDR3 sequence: CASRSAGAGMAFF. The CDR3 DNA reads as TGTGCCAGCAGGAGTGCAGGGGCAGGAATGGCTTTCTTT.

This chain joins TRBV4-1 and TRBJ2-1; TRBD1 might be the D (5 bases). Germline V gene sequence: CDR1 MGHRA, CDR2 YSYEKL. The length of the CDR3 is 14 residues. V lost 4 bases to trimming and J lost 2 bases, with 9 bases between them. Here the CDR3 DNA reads TGCGCCAGCAGCCCGCGACAGCCCTACAATGAGCAGTTCTTC. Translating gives CASSPRQPYNEQFF.

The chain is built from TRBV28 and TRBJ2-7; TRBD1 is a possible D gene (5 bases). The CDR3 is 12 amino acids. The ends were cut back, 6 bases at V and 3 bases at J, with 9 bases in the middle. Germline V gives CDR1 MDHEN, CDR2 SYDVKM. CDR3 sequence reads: CASRDRLYEQYF. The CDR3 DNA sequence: TGTGCCAGCAGAGACAGACTCTACGAGCAGTACTTC. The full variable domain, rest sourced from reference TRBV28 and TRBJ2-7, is DVKVTQSSRYLVKRTGEKVFLECVQDMDHENMFWYRQDPGLGLRLIYFSYDVKMKEKGDIPEGYSVSREKKERFSLILESASTNQTSMYLCASRDRLYEQYFGPGTRLTVT.

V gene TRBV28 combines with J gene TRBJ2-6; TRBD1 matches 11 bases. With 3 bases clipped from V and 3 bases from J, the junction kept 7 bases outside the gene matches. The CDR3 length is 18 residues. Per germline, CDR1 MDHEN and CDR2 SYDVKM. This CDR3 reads CASSFRGQGAFGANVLTF. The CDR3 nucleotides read TGTGCCAGCAGTTTTAGAGGACAGGGGGCATTTGGGGCCAACGTCCTGACTTTC.

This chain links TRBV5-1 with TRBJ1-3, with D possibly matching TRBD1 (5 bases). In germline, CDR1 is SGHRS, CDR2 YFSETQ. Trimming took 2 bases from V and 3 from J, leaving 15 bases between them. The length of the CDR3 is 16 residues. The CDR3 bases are TGCGCCAGCAGCTTCGGGGGTGCTGGATATGGAAACACCATATATTTT. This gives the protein CASSFGGAGYGNTIYF.

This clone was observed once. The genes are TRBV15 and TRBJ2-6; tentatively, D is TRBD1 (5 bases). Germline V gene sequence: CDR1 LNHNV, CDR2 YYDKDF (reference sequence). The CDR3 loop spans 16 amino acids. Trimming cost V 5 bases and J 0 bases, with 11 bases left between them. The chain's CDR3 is CATSGHQSSGANVLTF. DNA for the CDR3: TGTGCCACCAGCGGACATCAGAGCTCTGGGGCCAACGTCCTGACTTTC.

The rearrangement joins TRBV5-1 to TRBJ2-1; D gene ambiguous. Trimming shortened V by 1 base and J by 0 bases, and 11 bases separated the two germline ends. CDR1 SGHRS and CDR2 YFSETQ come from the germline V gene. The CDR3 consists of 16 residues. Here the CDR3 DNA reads TGCGCCAGCAGCTTGTTGGCGGATAGCTCCTACAATGAGCAGTTCTTC. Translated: CASSLLADSSYNEQFF.

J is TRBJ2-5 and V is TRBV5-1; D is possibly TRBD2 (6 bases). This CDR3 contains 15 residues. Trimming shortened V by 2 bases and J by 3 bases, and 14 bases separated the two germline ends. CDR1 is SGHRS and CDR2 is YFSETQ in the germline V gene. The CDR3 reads CASSFTGTSKETQYF. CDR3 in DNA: TGCGCCAGCAGCTTCACCGGGACTTCCAAAGAGACCCAGTACTTC.

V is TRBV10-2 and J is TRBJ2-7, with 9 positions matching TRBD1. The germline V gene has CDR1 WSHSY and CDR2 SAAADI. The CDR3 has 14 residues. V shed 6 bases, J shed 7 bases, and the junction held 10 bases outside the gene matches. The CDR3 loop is CASRGTGTGWEQYF. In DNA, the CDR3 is TGCGCCAGCAGGGGAACCGGGACAGGGTGGGAGCAGTACTTC.

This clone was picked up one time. Here the CDR3 DNA reads TGTGCCAGCAACCTGGACATTGGTGAGCAGTACTTC. Protein: CASNLDIGEQYF. The V gene is TRBV6-1, the J gene TRBJ2-7; tentatively, D is TRBD1 (5 bases). Germline CDR1 reads MNHNS; CDR2 reads SASEGT. The CDR3 has 12 amino acids. Trimming left V 7 bases short and J 7 bases short, with 14 bases between.

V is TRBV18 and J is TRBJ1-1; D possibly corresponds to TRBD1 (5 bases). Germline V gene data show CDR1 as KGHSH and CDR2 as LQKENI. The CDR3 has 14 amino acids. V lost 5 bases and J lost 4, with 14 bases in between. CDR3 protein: CASSIARVFTEAFF. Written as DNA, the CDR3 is TGTGCCAGCTCAATCGCCAGGGTCTTCACTGAAGCTTTCTTT.

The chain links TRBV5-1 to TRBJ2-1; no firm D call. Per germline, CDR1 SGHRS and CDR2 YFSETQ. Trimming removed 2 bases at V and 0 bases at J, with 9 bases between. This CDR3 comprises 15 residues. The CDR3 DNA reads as TGCGCCAGCAGCTTTATTCCGAGCTCCTACAATGAGCAGTTCTTC. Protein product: CASSFIPSSYNEQFF.

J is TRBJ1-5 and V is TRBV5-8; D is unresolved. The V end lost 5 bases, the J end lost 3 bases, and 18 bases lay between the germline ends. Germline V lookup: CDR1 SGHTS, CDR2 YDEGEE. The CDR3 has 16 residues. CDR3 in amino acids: CASRVLEIEVNQPQHF. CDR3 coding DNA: TGTGCCAGCAGAGTCCTGGAAATAGAGGTCAATCAGCCCCAGCATTTT.

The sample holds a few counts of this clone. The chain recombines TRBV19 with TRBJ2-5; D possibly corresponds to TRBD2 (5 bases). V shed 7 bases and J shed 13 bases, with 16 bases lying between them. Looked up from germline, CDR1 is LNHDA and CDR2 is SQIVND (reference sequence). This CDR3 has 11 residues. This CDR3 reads CASKAGMIWYF. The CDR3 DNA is TGTGCCAGTAAGGCCGGGATGATTTGGTACTTC.

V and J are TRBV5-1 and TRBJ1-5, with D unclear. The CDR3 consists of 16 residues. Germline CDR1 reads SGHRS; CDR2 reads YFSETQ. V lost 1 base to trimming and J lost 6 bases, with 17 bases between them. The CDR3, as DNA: TGCGCCAGCAGCTTGCTGGGCACCGGTGTCGGTCAGCCCCAGCATTTT. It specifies CASSLLGTGVGQPQHF.

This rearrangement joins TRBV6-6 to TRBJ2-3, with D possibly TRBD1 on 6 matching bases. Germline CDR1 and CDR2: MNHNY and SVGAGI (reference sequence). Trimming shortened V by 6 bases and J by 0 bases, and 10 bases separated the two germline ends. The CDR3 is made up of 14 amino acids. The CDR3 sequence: CASRDSPSTDTQYF. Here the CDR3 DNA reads TGTGCCAGCAGGGACAGTCCTAGCACAGATACGCAGTATTTT.

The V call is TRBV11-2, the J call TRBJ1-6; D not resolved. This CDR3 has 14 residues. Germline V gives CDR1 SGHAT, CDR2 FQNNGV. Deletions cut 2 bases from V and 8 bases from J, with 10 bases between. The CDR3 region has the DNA TGTGCCAGCAGCTTATGGGCAGGCCATTCACCCCTCCACTTT. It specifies CASSLWAGHSPLHF.